A selection of T cell receptor beta chains follows, all from one sample in a study of cytomegalovirus exposure and HLA in healthy donors. TCRdb's table, derived via immunoSEQ multiplex PCR, lists solely in-frame clones and lacks some. Among under 200,000 clones listed, 85% to 90% were seen once. Sequenced input: PBMCs. These receptors were taken from a man in his late teens or twenties in good health and CMV-seropositive. The CDR3 runs from the conserved cysteine through the conserved F or W. Fields, in order: CDR3 DNA, CDR3 protein, D gene, clone size, J gene, V gene. D genes are given only for firm matches. Size values are once, few and many counts, or a class for expanded clones, and some rows have none.

CDR3nt: TGTGCCAGCAGCTCCACTAGCGGGAACGACAATGAGCAGTTCTTC
CDR3aa: CASSSTSGNDNEQFF
d_gene: TRBD2
abundance: .
j_gene: TRBJ2-1
v_gene: TRBV2

CDR3nt: TGTGCCAGCAATGAAAACGGGGGGGGGCAAGAGACCCAGTACTTC
CDR3aa: CASNENGGGQETQYF
d_gene: TRBD2
abundance: once
j_gene: TRBJ2-5
v_gene: TRBV28

CDR3nt: TGTGCCAGCAGCGTAGGTCCCGGGGGTTTTACTAGCGGGAGTAATGAGCAGTTCTTC
CDR3aa: CASSVGPGGFTSGSNEQFF
d_gene: TRBD2
abundance: .
j_gene: TRBJ2-1
v_gene: TRBV9

CDR3nt: TGTGCCAGCTCACCAATCAGGGGCGGCAATCAGCCCCAGCATTTT
CDR3aa: CASSPIRGGNQPQHF
d_gene: .
abundance: .
j_gene: TRBJ1-5
v_gene: TRBV18

CDR3nt: TGTGCCAGCTCACCACCGGGACAGGGGGGGAATGAGCAGTTCTTC
CDR3aa: CASSPPGQGGNEQFF
d_gene: TRBD1
abundance: .
j_gene: TRBJ2-1
v_gene: TRBV18

CDR3nt: TGTGCCAGCAGTGAAGCGCGTGCTGATACGCAGTATTTT
CDR3aa: CASSEARADTQYF
d_gene: .
abundance: .
j_gene: TRBJ2-3
v_gene: TRBV2

CDR3nt: TGCGCCAGCAGAAGAGAGGGAAACACTGAAGCTTTCTTT
CDR3aa: CASRREGNTEAFF
d_gene: .
abundance: .
j_gene: TRBJ1-1
v_gene: TRBV5-1

CDR3nt: TGTGCCAGCAGTTTATCGCTTACCGGGACAGGGCGCGGCTCGGGCTTCTTC
CDR3aa: CASSLSLTGTGRGSGFF
d_gene: TRBD1
abundance: .
j_gene: TRBJ2-7
v_gene: TRBV27

CDR3nt: TGTGCCAGCAGTGAAAACGGACATATTTCCTCTCAGCCCCAGCATTTT
CDR3aa: CASSENGHISSQPQHF
d_gene: .
abundance: .
j_gene: TRBJ1-5
v_gene: TRBV6-1

CDR3nt: TGTGCCAGCAGTTTCCCCAACACACTAGTGGTAGCGGGAACCTCCTACGAGCAGTACTTC
CDR3aa: CASSFPNTLVVAGTSYEQYF
d_gene: TRBD2
abundance: .
j_gene: TRBJ2-7
v_gene: TRBV28

CDR3nt: TGCGCCAGCAGCCGAGGACAGGGGAGCACCGGGGAGCTGTTTTTT
CDR3aa: CASSRGQGSTGELFF
d_gene: TRBD1
abundance: .
j_gene: TRBJ2-2
v_gene: TRBV4-1

CDR3nt: TGCAGCGTTGCTTTGGCGGGAGGGGTAGCAGATACGCAGTATTTT
CDR3aa: CSVALAGGVADTQYF
d_gene: TRBD2
abundance: .
j_gene: TRBJ2-3
v_gene: TRBV29-1

CDR3nt: TGTGCCAGCTCACCAGCTAGAGGGACAGGGGGAAAGGAAGGCAATCAGCCCCAGCATTTT
CDR3aa: CASSPARGTGGKEGNQPQHF
d_gene: TRBD1
abundance: .
j_gene: TRBJ1-5
v_gene: TRBV18

CDR3nt: TGTGCCAGCAGTTTCCCCCCTCAGGAACCGGGCTACACCTTC
CDR3aa: CASSFPPQEPGYTF
d_gene: .
abundance: .
j_gene: TRBJ1-2
v_gene: TRBV28

CDR3nt: TGCGCCAGCAGCCCGAACCGGGACAGGCCCGGCCCGCAGTATTTT
CDR3aa: CASSPNRDRPGPQYF
d_gene: TRBD1
abundance: .
j_gene: TRBJ2-3
v_gene: TRBV5-1

CDR3nt: TGTGCCACCAGCAGAGGATTCTACCCATTCACAGATACGCAGTATTTT
CDR3aa: CATSRGFYPFTDTQYF
d_gene: .
abundance: .
j_gene: TRBJ2-3
v_gene: TRBV15

CDR3nt: TGTGCCAGCAGCTCCCCACCGAACGACAGGTCTGGAAACACCATATATTTT
CDR3aa: CASSSPPNDRSGNTIYF
d_gene: .
abundance: .
j_gene: TRBJ1-3
v_gene: TRBV7-9

CDR3nt: TGCGCCAGCAGCTTGTACAGGACCCCTACCATGAACTACGAGCAGTACTTC
CDR3aa: CASSLYRTPTMNYEQYF
d_gene: .
abundance: .
j_gene: TRBJ2-7
v_gene: TRBV5-1

CDR3nt: TGCGCCAGCAGTGATGGGACACCCAAAGGGACAGATACGCAGTATTTT
CDR3aa: CASSDGTPKGTDTQYF
d_gene: .
abundance: .
j_gene: TRBJ2-3
v_gene: TRBV10-1

CDR3nt: TGTGCCAGCAGCTTACCCTGGACAGGGGGCACCGAGACCCAGTACTTC
CDR3aa: CASSLPWTGGTETQYF
d_gene: TRBD1
abundance: once
j_gene: TRBJ2-5
v_gene: TRBV11-3

CDR3nt: TGTGCCAGCAGCTTGGCCGGGACAGGGGGCAATGGGCAGTACTTC
CDR3aa: CASSLAGTGGNGQYF
d_gene: TRBD1
abundance: few
j_gene: TRBJ2-7
v_gene: TRBV7-9

CDR3nt: TGTGCCAGTATTTCCGGGACTAGCGGGGGGATCGCCGGGGAGCTGTTTTTT
CDR3aa: CASISGTSGGIAGELFF
d_gene: TRBD2
abundance: few
j_gene: TRBJ2-2
v_gene: TRBV19

CDR3nt: TGTGCCAGTAGTACGCAGGGCTTGAACACTGAAGCTTTCTTT
CDR3aa: CASSTQGLNTEAFF
d_gene: .
abundance: .
j_gene: TRBJ1-1
v_gene: TRBV19

CDR3nt: TGCAGCGTGGCGGGACAGGGATTTAGGTGGTCCTACGAGCAGTACTTC
CDR3aa: CSVAGQGFRWSYEQYF
d_gene: TRBD1
abundance: .
j_gene: TRBJ2-7
v_gene: TRBV29-1

CDR3nt: TGTGCCAGCAACCTTGGGACAGGGAACTACGAGCAGTACTTC
CDR3aa: CASNLGTGNYEQYF
d_gene: TRBD1
abundance: few
j_gene: TRBJ2-7
v_gene: TRBV2

CDR3nt: TGTGCCAGTAGTCCAGGACTGGGCTCCTACAATGAGCAGTTCTTC
CDR3aa: CASSPGLGSYNEQFF
d_gene: .
abundance: .
j_gene: TRBJ2-1
v_gene: TRBV19

CDR3nt: TGTGCCAGCAGGCTAGCGGGAGCTCCTTACAATGAGCAGTTCTTC
CDR3aa: CASRLAGAPYNEQFF
d_gene: TRBD2
abundance: once
j_gene: TRBJ2-1
v_gene: TRBV11-2

CDR3nt: TGTGCCAGCAGACCGACAGGGGTACGCACCGGGGAGCTGTTTTTT
CDR3aa: CASRPTGVRTGELFF
d_gene: TRBD1
abundance: .
j_gene: TRBJ2-2
v_gene: TRBV6-1

CDR3nt: TGTGCCAGCAGCTCGACTAGCGGGAGGGATAGTGAGCAGTTCTTC
CDR3aa: CASSSTSGRDSEQFF
d_gene: TRBD2
abundance: once
j_gene: TRBJ2-1
v_gene: TRBV11-1

CDR3nt: TGCGCCAGCAGCCGAACGACGACAGGGTTGGGGACAGATACGCAGTATTTT
CDR3aa: CASSRTTTGLGTDTQYF
d_gene: TRBD1
abundance: .
j_gene: TRBJ2-3
v_gene: TRBV4-1

CDR3nt: TGCGCCAGCAGCCAAGACCGGGACAGTAATCAGCCCCAGCATTTT
CDR3aa: CASSQDRDSNQPQHF
d_gene: TRBD1
abundance: .
j_gene: TRBJ1-5
v_gene: TRBV4-1

CDR3nt: TGTGCCAGCAGTGTCCAACTAGCGGGAGCGGCAGATACGCAGTATTTT
CDR3aa: CASSVQLAGAADTQYF
d_gene: TRBD2
abundance: .
j_gene: TRBJ2-3
v_gene: TRBV6-1

CDR3nt: TGTGCCAGCAGCCCCCGGACAGGAGACTACGAGCAGTACTTC
CDR3aa: CASSPRTGDYEQYF
d_gene: TRBD1
abundance: .
j_gene: TRBJ2-7
v_gene: TRBV7-6

CDR3nt: TGTGCCAGCAGTTCATCACAGGGTTTTACTGAAGCTTTCTTT
CDR3aa: CASSSSQGFTEAFF
d_gene: .
abundance: few
j_gene: TRBJ1-1
v_gene: TRBV27

CDR3nt: TGTGCCAGCAGTACAGGGGTGGATCAGCCCCAGCATTTT
CDR3aa: CASSTGVDQPQHF
d_gene: TRBD1
abundance: .
j_gene: TRBJ1-5
v_gene: TRBV2

CDR3nt: TGTGCCAGCAGCTCAGGACTAGCGGGAAACACCGGGGAGCTGTTTTTT
CDR3aa: CASSSGLAGNTGELFF
d_gene: TRBD2
abundance: .
j_gene: TRBJ2-2
v_gene: TRBV13

CDR3nt: TGTGCCAGCAGTCCCCGGGACAGGGACTACAATGAGCAGTTCTTC
CDR3aa: CASSPRDRDYNEQFF
d_gene: TRBD1
abundance: .
j_gene: TRBJ2-1
v_gene: TRBV25-1

CDR3nt: TGTGCAAGTGCGGGAAATCAGCCCCAGCATTTT
CDR3aa: CASAGNQPQHF
d_gene: .
abundance: .
j_gene: TRBJ1-5
v_gene: TRBV12-2

CDR3nt: TGTGCCAGCAGCTTCACTAGCGGGGTGGGGCAGTACTTC
CDR3aa: CASSFTSGVGQYF
d_gene: TRBD2
abundance: .
j_gene: TRBJ2-7
v_gene: TRBV11-3

CDR3nt: TGTGCCAGCAGTGAAAGACTAGCGGGAGGGCAAGAGACCCAGTACTTC
CDR3aa: CASSERLAGGQETQYF
d_gene: TRBD2
abundance: .
j_gene: TRBJ2-5
v_gene: TRBV6-1

CDR3nt: TGTGCCAGCAGTTTAAACAGGGGGCTGGAAGCTTTCTTT
CDR3aa: CASSLNRGLEAFF
d_gene: TRBD1
abundance: .
j_gene: TRBJ1-1
v_gene: TRBV28

CDR3nt: TGTGCCAGCAGGGAAATGACTAGCGCATCCTACAATGAGCAGTTCTTC
CDR3aa: CASREMTSASYNEQFF
d_gene: TRBD2
abundance: .
j_gene: TRBJ2-1
v_gene: TRBV2

CDR3nt: TGTGCCAGCAGCTTAGATAGTGTGAAGAGCACAGATACGCAGTATTTT
CDR3aa: CASSLDSVKSTDTQYF
d_gene: .
abundance: .
j_gene: TRBJ2-3
v_gene: TRBV11-3

CDR3nt: TGTGCCAGCAGCTTAGCGTCGGAGAATGAGCAGTTCTTC
CDR3aa: CASSLASENEQFF
d_gene: .
abundance: .
j_gene: TRBJ2-1
v_gene: TRBV11-2

CDR3nt: TGTGCCAGCAGGCTGACAGGGGGATACGAGCAGTACTTC
CDR3aa: CASRLTGGYEQYF
d_gene: TRBD1
abundance: few
j_gene: TRBJ2-7
v_gene: TRBV6-1

CDR3nt: TGTGCCAGCAGCCAAGTAGGACACTACAATGAGCAGTTCTTC
CDR3aa: CASSQVGHYNEQFF
d_gene: .
abundance: once
j_gene: TRBJ2-1
v_gene: TRBV4-2

CDR3nt: TGTGCCAGCTCTATAAGTCCGGCGGGAGACTCTGGAAACACCATATATTTT
CDR3aa: CASSISPAGDSGNTIYF
d_gene: .
abundance: .
j_gene: TRBJ1-3
v_gene: TRBV18

CDR3nt: TGTGCCAGCAGTAGGTGGGCGGGGGCCTACGAGCAGTACTTC
CDR3aa: CASSRWAGAYEQYF
d_gene: TRBD2
abundance: few
j_gene: TRBJ2-7
v_gene: TRBV27

CDR3nt: TGTGCCAGCAGGTCCGGGACAGGGGTAAGGAGAGAAAAACTGTTTTTT
CDR3aa: CASRSGTGVRREKLFF
d_gene: TRBD1
abundance: .
j_gene: TRBJ1-4
v_gene: TRBV25-1

CDR3nt: TGTGCCTGGGTAGCGGGAGGCCACTACGAGCAGTACTTC
CDR3aa: CAWVAGGHYEQYF
d_gene: TRBD2
abundance: .
j_gene: TRBJ2-7
v_gene: TRBV30

CDR3nt: TGTGCCAGCAGCCGCGGGACAGGGGGACTGGTAGCTTTCTTT
CDR3aa: CASSRGTGGLVAFF
d_gene: TRBD1
abundance: .
j_gene: TRBJ1-1
v_gene: TRBV14

CDR3nt: TGTGCCAGTGATCGGGACAGGGGAAGTTTAAGCGGCTACACCTTC
CDR3aa: CASDRDRGSLSGYTF
d_gene: TRBD1
abundance: .
j_gene: TRBJ1-2
v_gene: TRBV19

CDR3nt: TGTGCCTGGAGTGTACGAGGCAATGAGCAGTTCTTC
CDR3aa: CAWSVRGNEQFF
d_gene: .
abundance: .
j_gene: TRBJ2-1
v_gene: TRBV30

CDR3nt: TGTGCCAGCCGGGACACGGGTCAGACTGAAGCTTTCTTT
CDR3aa: CASRDTGQTEAFF
d_gene: .
abundance: .
j_gene: TRBJ1-1
v_gene: TRBV25-1

CDR3nt: TGTGCCAGCAAACTAGCGGCCTACAATGAGCAGTTCTTC
CDR3aa: CASKLAAYNEQFF
d_gene: TRBD2
abundance: .
j_gene: TRBJ2-1
v_gene: TRBV2

CDR3nt: TGCGCCAGCAGCTCCTGGACAGGTGAAGCTTTCTTT
CDR3aa: CASSSWTGEAFF
d_gene: TRBD1
abundance: .
j_gene: TRBJ1-1
v_gene: TRBV5-1

CDR3nt: TGTGCCAGCAGTTTATGGAACGCAGGGGGAGCCGAAAAACTGTTTTTT
CDR3aa: CASSLWNAGGAEKLFF
d_gene: TRBD1
abundance: once
j_gene: TRBJ1-4
v_gene: TRBV27

CDR3nt: TGTGCCAGCAGCTTGCTGAGTATGGCAGGGAAATCATACGAGCAGTACTTC
CDR3aa: CASSLLSMAGKSYEQYF
d_gene: .
abundance: .
j_gene: TRBJ2-7
v_gene: TRBV5-6